One and the same sample provided the 32 T cell receptor beta chains below, sequenced in a study of T cell changes during pregnancy in multiple sclerosis. The data were produced by immunoSEQ multiplex PCR, yet TCRdb's version contains in-frame clones alone and is incomplete. The sample shows 28,000 or so clones, roughly nine tenths of them seen only once. Sequenced material: CD4+ T cells from peripheral blood mononuclear cells, taken in the second trimester of pregnancy. The receptor set was obtained from a female donor with multiple sclerosis, enrolled in a pregnancy study.

The CDR3 loop reads CASSYGGLAGGHLQFF. DNA for the CDR3: TGTGCCAGCAGTTACGGGGGACTAGCGGGGGGCCACCTGCAGTTCTTC. The chain links TRBV6-5 to TRBJ2-1; 15 nucleotides agree with TRBD2. Germline lookup yields CDR1 MNHEY and CDR2 SVGAGI. Unmatched junction bases numbered 8, after V lost 2 bases and J lost 12 bases. This CDR3 has 16 amino acids.

With respect to this clone: Additional DNA sequences in this sample encode the identical CDR3. The V call is TRBV11-1, the J call TRBJ1-1; 9 bases map to TRBD1. Germline CDR1 and CDR2: SGHAT and FQDESV (reference sequence). V gave up 5 bases and J gave up 1 base; unmatched junction bases: 2. This CDR3 region has 14 residues. CDR3 nucleotides: TGTGCCAGCAGCAGGACAGGGGCGAACACTGAAGCTTTCTTT. It encodes CASSRTGANTEAFF.

This clone was recorded once. The chain couples TRBV30 to TRBJ1-5, with a weak D call TRBD1 (5 bases). The CDR3 is 15 amino acids. The V and J ends lost 2 bases and 0 bases respectively, with 11 bases between them. CDR1 is GTSNPN, CDR2 SVGIG, per germline (reference sequence). The CDR3: CAWSKEGDSNQPQHF. The CDR3 DNA follows: TGTGCCTGGAGTAAGGAAGGGGATAGCAATCAGCCCCAGCATTTT.

The rearrangement joins TRBV5-4 to TRBJ1-2; the match to TRBD1 covers 8 bases. The CDR3 covers 13 residues. Germline CDR1 is SGHNT and CDR2 is YYREEE (reference sequence). The trim removed 4 bases at V and 7 bases at J, leaving 6 bases unmatched. The CDR3 loop reads CASSIRTGSGYTF. CDR3 bases: TGTGCCAGCAGCATTCGGACAGGGAGTGGCTACACCTTC.

This clone was seen once. CDR3 protein: CAWSVETGDGYTF. CDR3 DNA: TGTGCCTGGAGTGTGGAGACAGGGGATGGCTACACCTTC. The chain uses TRBV30 and TRBJ1-2; 8 positions match TRBD1. V trimming: 0 bases; J trimming: 6 bases; junction bases outside the gene matches: 3. The CDR3 runs 13 residues. Germline CDR1 and CDR2: GTSNPN and SVGIG (reference sequence).

V usage is TRBV19 and J usage is TRBJ1-6; 8 bases line up with TRBD1. The CDR3 totals 14 residues. V lost 1 base to trimming and J lost 9 bases; unmatched junction nucleotides: 2. CDR1 LNHDA and CDR2 SQIVND come from the germline V gene (reference sequence). The CDR3 is CASSIGQGSSPLHF. The CDR3 region has the DNA TGTGCCAGTAGTATAGGACAGGGGTCTTCACCCCTCCACTTT.

J is TRBJ2-3 and V is TRBV5-6, with 11 bases lining up with TRBD2. The germline V gene has CDR1 SGHDT and CDR2 YYEEEE. This CDR3 region has 16 residues. Unmatched junction bases numbered 8, after V lost 4 bases and J lost 4 bases. The DNA for the CDR3 is TGTGCCAGCAGCCCTCAGCTAGCGGGGGGACCAGATACGCAGTATTTT. Translation: CASSPQLAGGPDTQYF.

The chain employs TRBV7-3 and TRBJ1-1; the match to TRBD1 covers 7 bases. J was trimmed by 4 bases and V by 4 bases; bases with no gene match: 3. CDR3 size: 13 residues. The V gene's germline CDR1 is SGHTA and CDR2 FQGTGA. The CDR3 reads CASSSQGSTEAFF. As DNA, the CDR3 is TGTGCCAGCAGCTCACAGGGGAGCACTGAAGCTTTCTTT. Full variable domain (remainder filled in from reference TRBV7-3 and TRBJ1-1): GAGVSQTPSNKVTEKGKYVELRCDPISGHTALYWYRQSLGQGPEFLIYFQGTGAADDSGLPNDRFFAVRPEGSVSTLKIQRTERGDSAVYLCASSSQGSTEAFFGQGTRLTVV.

The rearrangement links TRBV6-5 to TRBJ2-5; possibly TRBD1 for D (5 bases). Germline assignment: CDR1 MNHEY and CDR2 SVGAGI. Trimming removed 5 bases at V and 4 bases at J, with 5 bases between. The CDR3 contains 11 residues. Here the CDR3 reads CASSRGETQYF. In nucleotides, the CDR3 is TGTGCCAGCAGTAGGGGAGAGACCCAGTACTTC.

The chain uses TRBV19 and TRBJ2-5; no reliable D call. Germline CDR1 LNHDA, CDR2 SQIVND (reference sequence). The CDR3 is 13 amino acids. V lost 4 bases and J lost 0, with 6 bases in between. CDR3 protein: CASSSAYQETQYF. CDR3 DNA sequence: TGTGCCAGTAGTAGTGCGTACCAAGAGACCCAGTACTTC.

The V gene is TRBV2, the J gene TRBJ2-6; D is uncertain. Between the trimmed V and J ends, which lost 4 bases and 5 bases, there was a span of 21 bases. The germline V gene has CDR1 SNHLY and CDR2 FYNNEI. The CDR3 consists of 18 residues. The CDR3 coding sequence is TGTGCCAGCAGTGCCCATTTTACCGATACAAATCGGGCCAACGTCCTGACTTTC. Translation: CASSAHFTDTNRANVLTF.

Turning to this clone: Germline and junction disagree at one end, which may indicate a read error. The chain carries TRBV7-7 and TRBJ2-3; TRBD2 agrees at 10 bases. The CDR3 has 15 residues. Germline V gives CDR1 SSHAT, CDR2 FNYEAQ (reference sequence). The CDR3 sequence: CASSRGAGGTDTQYF. The CDR3 DNA follows: TGTGCTAGCAGCCGAGGAGCGGGGGGGACTGATACGCAGTATTTT.

In this sample, this clone turned up a few times. The V call is TRBV2, the J call TRBJ1-1; D call uncertain. Trimming removed 4 bases from V and 1 base from J, with 10 bases in between. The CDR3 totals 14 residues. Germline V lookup: CDR1 SNHLY, CDR2 FYNNEI. The CDR3: CASSVGPGNTEAFF. Here the CDR3 DNA reads TGTGCCAGCAGTGTAGGTCCAGGGAACACTGAAGCTTTCTTT.

The chain links TRBV2 to TRBJ2-3; D might be TRBD1 (5 bases). The CDR3 sequence is 15 residues long. Between the trimmed V and J ends, which lost 8 bases and 0 bases, there was a span of 15 bases. CDR1 SNHLY and CDR2 FYNNEI come from the germline V gene. The CDR3 reads CASLIRAASTDTQYF. Here the CDR3 DNA reads TGTGCCAGCTTGATCAGGGCGGCTAGCACAGATACGCAGTATTTT.

The CDR3 loop reads CASSPIDREDTQYF. Written as DNA, the CDR3 is TGTGCCAGTAGTCCCATCGACAGGGAGGATACGCAGTATTTT. The rearrangement uses TRBV19 and TRBJ2-3; TRBD1 matches 7 bases. Germline CDR1 LNHDA, CDR2 SQIVND (reference sequence). The CDR3 loop spans 14 amino acids. After removal of 5 bases from V and 6 bases from J, the junction contained 8 bases not matched to a gene.

This chain connects TRBV2 to TRBJ1-5, with D unresolved. CDR1 is SNHLY, CDR2 FYNNEI, per germline. The CDR3 is made up of 13 amino acids. Trimming removed 4 bases at V and 0 bases at J, with 4 bases between. The CDR3 spells CASSGDSNQPQHF. The CDR3 region has the DNA TGTGCCAGCAGTGGAGATAGCAATCAGCCCCAGCATTTT.

As for this clone: The same CDR3 is also encoded by other DNA sequences in this sample. The chain employs TRBV29-1 and TRBJ1-1; 7 nucleotides align to TRBD1. Trimming at V came to 4 bases and at J to 2 bases, leaving 7 bases not matched to a gene. The CDR3 is 14 amino acids. Germline V CDR1 and CDR2: SQVTM, ANQGSEA. DNA of the CDR3: TGCAGCGTTGGGGAGACAGGGCCAAACACTGAAGCTTTCTTT. Its translation: CSVGETGPNTEAFF.

This CDR3 is CASSLGPTNTIYF. The CDR3 DNA reads TGTGCCAGCAGCTTGGGACCGACTAACACCATATATTTT. V gene TRBV5-6 combines with J gene TRBJ1-3; unclear D gene. Germline V gives CDR1 SGHDT, CDR2 YYEEEE. The CDR3 sequence is 13 residues long. Trimming removed 0 bases from V and 7 bases from J, with 8 bases in between.

V gene TRBV7-2 combines with J gene TRBJ1-5; D not resolved. The V end lost 5 bases, the J end lost 7 bases, and 12 bases lay between the germline ends. This CDR3 is built from 13 residues. The V gene's germline CDR1 is SGHTA and CDR2 FQGNSA. CDR3 sequence: CASSLNAGQPQHF. CDR3 nucleotides: TGTGCCAGCAGCCTTAATGCGGGCCAGCCCCAGCATTTT.

J is TRBJ2-3 and V is TRBV5-1; 8 nucleotides line up with TRBD2. V gave up 4 bases and J gave up 3 bases; unmatched junction bases: 4. Germline CDR1 and CDR2: SGHRS and YFSETQ. The CDR3 runs 14 residues. CDR3: CASSPGGGTDTQYF. CDR3 DNA sequence: TGCGCCAGCAGCCCGGGGGGGGGAACAGATACGCAGTATTTT.

The chain combines TRBV7-9 with TRBJ1-6, with D perhaps matching TRBD1 (6 bases). The CDR3 totals 13 residues. Germline V gene lookup returns CDR1 SEHNR and CDR2 FQNEAQ (reference sequence). The V and J ends lost 3 bases and 9 bases respectively, with 9 bases between them. CDR3 DNA: TGTGCCAGCAGCTTGAAACAGGGTTCACCCCTCCACTTT. Amino acid sequence: CASSLKQGSPLHF.

The rearrangement links TRBV28 to TRBJ1-4; D might be TRBD1 (6 bases). The germline V and J ends were trimmed by 2 bases and 2 bases, with 21 bases remaining between them. The CDR3 runs to 19 residues. Germline CDR1 reads MDHEN; CDR2 reads SYDVKM. The CDR3 nucleotides are TGTGCCAGCAGTTTACCGCCCAAGGGGGGGATAACGACTAATGAAAAACTGTTTTTT. Translation: CASSLPPKGGITTNEKLFF.

The gene calls are TRBV6-1 and TRBJ2-5; no reliable D call. Germline CDR1 and CDR2: MNHNS and SASEGT. The CDR3 spans 14 residues. V lost 5 bases and J lost 5, with 15 bases in between. The CDR3 is CASSPPRREETQYF. DNA for the CDR3: TGTGCCAGCAGTCCCCCCAGGCGTGAGGAGACCCAGTACTTC.

The chain has TRBV6-6 and TRBJ1-3; D uncertain. The ends were cut back, 6 bases at V and 0 bases at J, with 6 bases in the middle. This CDR3 is 13 amino acids long. Germline-derived CDR1 and CDR2 are MNHNY and SVGAGI (reference sequence). The CDR3 spells CASRTGSGNTIYF. The CDR3 coding sequence is TGTGCCAGCAGAACGGGCTCTGGAAACACCATATATTTT.

This chain joins TRBV7-2 and TRBJ2-3; D unclear. CDR3 size: 12 residues. From germline, CDR1 is SGHTA and CDR2 FQGNSA. V lost 5 bases to trimming and J lost 1 base, with 4 bases between them. CDR3 residues: CASSGGTDTQYF. DNA of the CDR3: TGTGCCAGCAGCGGAGGCACAGATACGCAGTATTTT.

The chain has TRBV5-1 and TRBJ2-2, with 8 bases identical to TRBD2. J lost 0 bases, V lost 4 bases, and 5 bases had no gene match. The CDR3 sequence is 16 residues long. Germline loops: CDR1 SGHRS, CDR2 YFSETQ. The CDR3 loop is CASSPQAGANTGELFF. CDR3 DNA sequence: TGCGCCAGCAGCCCCCAAGCGGGGGCGAACACCGGGGAGCTGTTTTTT. Supplemented by reference TRBV5-1 and TRBJ2-2, the full variable domain reads KAGVTQTPRYLIKTRGQQVTLSCSPISGHRSVSWYQQTPGQGLQFLFEYFSETQRNKGNFPGRFSGRQFSNSRSEMNVSTLELGDSALYLCASSPQAGANTGELFFGEGSRLTVL.

The chain joins TRBV7-7 to TRBJ2-5; the D gene is possibly TRBD2 (5 bases). The CDR3 length is 13 residues. Per germline, CDR1 SSHAT and CDR2 FNYEAQ (reference sequence). This CDR3 reads CASAPGGSETQYF. Here the CDR3 DNA reads TGTGCTAGCGCGCCCGGAGGTTCGGAGACCCAGTACTTC.

V usage is TRBV5-1 and J usage is TRBJ2-2, with 8 bases lining up with TRBD2. V trimming: 4 bases; J trimming: 0 bases; junction bases outside the gene matches: 8. This CDR3 comprises 17 residues. CDR1 and CDR2 from the germline V gene are SGHRS and YFSETQ. CDR3 nucleotides: TGCGCCAGCAGCACCGGACTAGCTCCCTCGAACACCGGGGAGCTGTTTTTT. Translation gives CASSTGLAPSNTGELFF.

The chain recombines TRBV6-5 with TRBJ1-1, with D perhaps matching TRBD1 (5 bases). The CDR3 loop spans 15 amino acids. Germline CDR1 is MNHEY and CDR2 is SVGAGI. V was shortened by 7 bases and J by 0 bases, with 15 bases between the two germline ends. The DNA for the CDR3 is TGTGCCAGCACTAACTCCGGACATATGAACACTGAAGCTTTCTTT. Its translation is CASTNSGHMNTEAFF.

This sequence joins TRBV5-1 and TRBJ2-7; 7 nucleotides align to TRBD1. This CDR3 region has 15 residues. Germline V lookup: CDR1 SGHRS, CDR2 YFSETQ. The trim removed 4 bases at V and 4 bases at J, leaving 11 bases unmatched. CDR3 sequence (DNA): TGCGCCAGCAGCCGTAATCCGGGACAGCAATACGAGCAGTACTTC. It yields the protein CASSRNPGQQYEQYF.

The chain recombines TRBV7-3 with TRBJ2-3; tentative D call: TRBD1 (5 bases). The CDR3 consists of 12 residues. With 5 bases removed from V and 8 bases from J, the gap between germline ends came to 11 bases. Germline V lookup: CDR1 SGHTA, CDR2 FQGTGA. In nucleotides, the CDR3 is TGTGCCAGCAGCCTGAACCAGGGTACGCAGTATTTT. Protein product: CASSLNQGTQYF.

J is TRBJ2-1 and V is TRBV5-4, with D tentatively TRBD1 (6 bases). Germline CDR1 and CDR2: SGHNT and YYREEE (reference sequence). V was cut by 4 bases and J by 9 bases, with 29 bases left in between. The CDR3 runs 18 residues. The CDR3 region is CASSPGFTGTNLPGEQFF. For the CDR3, the DNA is TGTGCCAGCAGCCCAGGTTTTACCGGGACAAATTTACCGGGTGAGCAGTTCTTC.